These 19 T cell receptor beta chains originate from one sample sequenced in a study of T cells after posttransplantation cyclophosphamide. Using immunoSEQ multiplex PCR, the repertoire was profiled, and TCRdb retains in-frame clones only, with some absent. The sample shows some 53,000 clones, more than 70% of them seen only once. The sample taken for sequencing was PBMCs. These receptors came from a man aged 25 to 40 with a blood cancer, CMV-positive, and with a related stem cell donor.

This clone was observed once. The chain recombines TRBV6-6 with TRBJ2-5; 9 nucleotides align to TRBD2. V lost 4 bases to trimming and J lost 4 bases; unmatched junction nucleotides: 7. CDR1 and CDR2 (germline): MNHNY, SVGAGI (reference sequence). The CDR3 sequence is 15 residues long. The CDR3 spells CASSWRGGKGETQYF. CDR3 bases: TGTGCCAGCAGTTGGCGGGGGGGAAAGGGAGAGACCCAGTACTTC.

This sequence joins TRBV5-6 and TRBJ2-1; 9 bases map to TRBD1. There are 14 residues in the CDR3. Germline V gene data show CDR1 as SGHDT and CDR2 as YYEEEE. The V segment lost 2 bases and the J segment 10 bases; nucleotides outside the gene matches: 7. CDR3: CASSFGTGIREQFF. The CDR3 DNA reads TGTGCCAGCAGCTTCGGGACAGGGATTCGGGAGCAGTTCTTC.

The rearrangement joins TRBV29-1 to TRBJ2-7; the match to TRBD1 covers 7 bases. CDR1 and CDR2 from the germline V gene are SQVTM and ANQGSEA. The CDR3 sequence is 13 residues long. With 6 bases clipped from V and 0 bases from J, the junction kept 5 bases outside the gene matches. CDR3 protein: CSVEDRISYEQYF. DNA of the CDR3: TGCAGCGTCGAGGACAGGATCTCCTACGAGCAGTACTTC.

This clone was observed a few times. This chain joins TRBV5-6 and TRBJ1-1, with 7 bases identical to TRBD1. Germline V gene lookup returns CDR1 SGHDT and CDR2 YYEEEE. The V segment lost 4 bases and the J segment 2 bases; nucleotides outside the gene matches: 8. The CDR3 totals 15 residues. The CDR3 nucleotides are TGTGCCAGCAGCCACAGGGGATTGATAAACACTGAAGCTTTCTTT. Translating gives CASSHRGLINTEAFF.

The chain joins TRBV9 to TRBJ2-5; D is possibly TRBD2 (6 bases). The V end lost 0 bases, the J end lost 5 bases, and 17 bases lay between the germline ends. Germline CDR1 is SGDLS and CDR2 is YYNGEE. There are 16 residues in the CDR3. The CDR3 DNA reads TGTGCCAGCAGCGTAGGAGGTAGTGCGGCGGGGGAGACCCAGTACTTC. Protein sequence: CASSVGGSAAGETQYF.

The chain links TRBV5-4 to TRBJ2-3; 7 bases agree with TRBD2. The CDR3 is 15 amino acids. V shed 4 bases and J 1 base; nucleotides not matched to a gene: 6. CDR1 and CDR2 from the germline V gene are SGHNT and YYREEE (reference sequence). The CDR3: CASSPRGRGTDTQYF. CDR3 DNA sequence: TGTGCCAGCAGCCCCCGAGGGAGGGGCACAGATACGCAGTATTTT.

This clone occurred once. V usage is TRBV6-5 and J usage is TRBJ2-7; D possibly corresponds to TRBD2 (5 bases). CDR3 length: 14 amino acids. In germline, CDR1 is MNHEY, CDR2 SVGAGI. Trimming removed 2 bases from V and 3 bases from J, with 11 bases in between. The CDR3 region is CASSYRTGNYEQYF. In DNA, the CDR3 is TGTGCCAGCAGTTACAGGACTGGGAACTACGAGCAGTACTTC.

CDR3 amino acids: CASSEAYYGGNEQFF. CDR3 bases: TGTGCCAGCAGTGAAGCGTATTATGGCGGGAATGAGCAGTTCTTC. The chain recombines TRBV6-1 with TRBJ2-1, with TRBD2 as a possible D gene (5 bases). CDR1 MNHNS and CDR2 SASEGT come from the germline V gene. Trimming cost V 0 bases and J 7 bases, with 13 bases left between them. This CDR3 is built from 15 residues.

The chain links TRBV5-1 to TRBJ2-5; D perhaps matches TRBD2 (6 bases). Germline CDR1 SGHRS, CDR2 YFSETQ. The CDR3 loop spans 16 amino acids. V lost 1 base, J lost 5 bases, and 18 bases lay in between. CDR3: CASSLIGGPSGETQYF. The CDR3 DNA reads TGCGCCAGCAGCTTGATCGGAGGGCCCTCGGGGGAGACCCAGTACTTC.

The chain carries TRBV7-2 and TRBJ2-7; 10 bases align to TRBD2. The CDR3 loop spans 13 amino acids. Germline loops: CDR1 SGHTA, CDR2 FQGNSA. V gave up 4 bases and J gave up 11 bases; unmatched junction bases: 8. As DNA, the CDR3 is TGTGCCAGCAGCTCCTCTAGCGGGAGTTTGGAGTACTTC. It codes for CASSSSSGSLEYF.

V gene TRBV30 combines with J gene TRBJ1-5; D unclear. The CDR3 has 13 residues. V was pared by 2 bases and J by 0 bases, with 5 bases between. Per the germline V gene, CDR1 is GTSNPN and CDR2 is SVGIG (reference sequence). CDR3 nucleotides: TGTGCCTGGAGTTCCGTTAGCAATCAGCCCCAGCATTTT. This gives the protein CAWSSVSNQPQHF.

The chain recombines TRBV2 with TRBJ1-2, with a tentative D call TRBD1 (6 bases). CDR1 is SNHLY, CDR2 FYNNEI, per germline. CDR3 length: 15 residues. V gave up 7 bases and J gave up 3 bases, with 18 bases separating them. CDR3 DNA: TGTGCCAGCATATACGAAGGGGGGGGATACTATGGCTACACCTTC. Protein product: CASIYEGGGYYGYTF.

This clone has just one count. The J gene is TRBJ2-3, the V gene TRBV7-9; possibly TRBD2 for D (5 bases). The germline CDR1 and CDR2 sequences are SEHNR and FQNEAQ (reference sequence). The CDR3 consists of 14 residues. V lost 2 bases and J lost 1, with 7 bases in between. CDR3 amino acids: CASSLLEGTDTQYF. DNA for the CDR3: TGTGCCAGCAGCTTATTGGAGGGCACAGATACGCAGTATTTT.

This chain connects TRBV6-6 to TRBJ2-7, with 9 bases matching TRBD1. Trimming at V came to 5 bases and at J to 2 bases, leaving 10 bases not matched to a gene. Looked up from germline, CDR1 is MNHNY and CDR2 is SVGAGI (reference sequence). This CDR3 is built from 16 residues. The CDR3 coding sequence is TGTGCCAGCAGTGCTGCCGGGACAGGGAGTCCCTACGAGCAGTACTTC. It codes for CASSAAGTGSPYEQYF.

The gene calls are TRBV11-3 and TRBJ2-7; no reliable D call. V was trimmed by 4 bases and J by 4 bases, leaving 11 bases between them. This CDR3 spans 13 amino acids. Germline loops: CDR1 SGHNT, CDR2 YENEEA. CDR3 sequence (DNA): TGTGCCAGCAGCTCGGCATCGGGTTACGAGCAGTACTTC. Residues: CASSSASGYEQYF. Full variable domain (missing parts from reference TRBV11-3 and TRBJ2-7): EAGVVQSPRYKIIEKKQPVAFWCNPISGHNTLYWYLQNLGQGPELLIRYENEEAVDDSQLPKDRFSAERLKGVDSTLKIQPAELGDSAVYLCASSSASGYEQYFGPGTRLTVT.

The chain uses TRBV5-6 and TRBJ2-2, with 8 bases aligning to TRBD1. V gave up 4 bases and J gave up 5 bases; unmatched junction bases: 10. CDR3 length equals 16 residues. Germline CDR1 and CDR2: SGHDT and YYEEEE. The CDR3 loop reads CASSTADRGGTGELFF. CDR3 DNA sequence: TGTGCCAGCAGCACCGCCGACAGGGGCGGGACCGGGGAGCTGTTTTTT.

The CDR3 is CASSEGASIYGYTF. Written as DNA, the CDR3 is TGTGCCAGCAGCGAGGGGGCGTCCATATATGGCTACACCTTC. The chain is built from TRBV28 and TRBJ1-2; TRBD1 aligns across 7 bases. V trimming: 6 bases; J trimming: 5 bases; junction bases outside the gene matches: 9. This CDR3 is 14 amino acids long. Germline CDR1 MDHEN, CDR2 SYDVKM.

The chain combines TRBV6-1 with TRBJ1-4; possible D gene TRBD1, 6 bases. In germline, CDR1 is MNHNS, CDR2 SASEGT. The CDR3 runs to 15 residues. V was trimmed by 3 bases and J by 8 bases, leaving 16 bases between them. CDR3 sequence reads: CASSDLRGLGEKLFF. CDR3 sequence (DNA): TGTGCCAGCAGTGACCTCAGGGGTTTAGGGGAAAAACTGTTTTTT.

The chain couples TRBV21-1 to TRBJ2-4; the listed D gene, TRBD2, was not tested against the DNA. TRBV21-1 is termed a pseudogene. CDR3 size: 18 residues. The CDR3 loop reads CASSPKAGLAGAKNIQYF. For the CDR3, the DNA is TGTGCCAGCAGCCCCAAAGCCGGACTAGCGGGGGCCAAAAACATTCAGTACTTC.